Below, one TCR beta chain is given with its context. Some clones are missing from TCRdb's copy, which holds only in-frame ones; the method was immunoSEQ multiplex PCR. The sample consists of fewer than 200,000 clones, 80% to 90% of them appearing once. This record comes from a study of T cell responses to AZD1222 COVID-19 vaccine. After removal of 8 bases from V and 6 bases from J, the junction contained 3 bases not matched to a gene. CDR3 length: 13 amino acids. CDR1 and CDR2 from the germline V gene are SNHLY and FYNNEI. This TCR was recovered from an adult in good health. Sequencing used peripheral blood, obtained on day 0 of AZD1222 vaccination. This chain connects TRBV2 to TRBJ2-2, with 10 bases matching TRBD1. The CDR3 sequence is CASRDRGPGELFF. As DNA, the CDR3 is TGTGCCAGCCGGGACAGGGGTCCCGGGGAGCTGTTTTTT.